The rows below give T cell receptor beta chains drawn from one sample of a study of T cells after yellow fever vaccination. TCRdb reanalysed the 5' RACE reads using MiXCR and keeps one entry per CDR3 protein. This table holds hundreds of thousands of distinct CDR3 sequences, roughly 13% found once. Sequenced here: PBMCs, sampled on the day of the yellow fever booster vaccination. The receptors were sampled from a man in his thirties or forties who received the YFV17D yellow fever vaccine. CDR3s include the opening cysteine and the closing phenylalanine or tryptophan. Each record gives: V gene, D gene, clone size, J gene, CDR3 length, CDR3 protein, CDR3 DNA. The D gene is left open where the match is weak. A row's size may be missing; if present it is once, few, many or a size class.

TRBV7-2,TRBD2,NA,TRBJ2-7,15,CASSQGLAGVGEQYF,TGTGCCAGCAGCCAAGGGCTAGCGGGAGTTGGGGAGCAGTACTTC
TRBV25-1,NA,NA,TRBJ2-6,16,CASSPRQMSGANVLTF,TGTGCCAGCAGTCCCCGACAGATGTCTGGGGCCAACGTCCTGACTTTC
TRBV20-1,NA,few,TRBJ2-7,14,CSAGGGQGGREQYF,TGCAGTGCTGGGGGCGGTCAGGGGGGACGCGAGCAGTACTTC
TRBV7-2,TRBD2,few,TRBJ2-2,15,CASSLVRGSGGELFF,TGTGCCAGCAGCTTAGTTCGCGGGAGTGGCGGGGAGCTGTTTTTT
TRBV27,TRBD2,NA,TRBJ2-3,16,CASSTRLAGLEDTQYF,TGTGCCAGCAGTACTCGACTAGCGGGCCTTGAGGATACGCAGTATTTT
TRBV6-5,NA,few,TRBJ2-3,13,CASSYFGTDTQYF,TGTGCCAGCAGTTATTTTGGCACAGATACGCAGTATTTT
TRBV6-1,TRBD1,NA,TRBJ2-3,14,CASGQGAGTDTQYF,TGTGCCAGCGGTCAGGGGGCAGGCACAGATACGCAGTATTTT
TRBV7-2,TRBD2,few,TRBJ2-1,20,CASSSHRGRVSGRAGNEQFF,TGTGCCAGCAGCTCGCACAGGGGGCGAGTTAGCGGGAGGGCCGGAAATGAGCAGTTCTTC
TRBV19,NA,NA,TRBJ1-5,13,CASSMEGIQPQHF,TGTGCCAGTAGTATGGAGGGAATTCAGCCCCAGCATTTT
TRBV6-1,NA,few,TRBJ2-5,14,CASGKGTTRETQYF,TGTGCCAGCGGTAAGGGGACGACAAGAGAGACCCAGTACTTC
TRBV27,NA,NA,TRBJ2-7,10,CASTPYEQYF,TGTGCCAGCACCCCCTACGAGCAGTACTTC
TRBV19,NA,NA,TRBJ2-2,13,CASSILASRELFF,TGTGCCAGTAGTATTCTCGCGTCCAGGGAGCTGTTTTTT
TRBV12-3/TRBV12-4,NA,few,TRBJ2-3,17,CASSPNSSPLLTDTQYF,TGTGCCAGCAGTCCCAATTCAAGCCCTCTTCTCACAGATACGCAGTATTTT
TRBV12-3/TRBV12-4,NA,few,TRBJ2-2,16,CASSPRDSAVSGELFF,TGTGCCAGCAGTCCCAGGGACTCCGCGGTCTCCGGGGAGCTGTTTTTT
TRBV27,TRBD1,few,TRBJ2-7,15,CASSLTGQGIDEQYF,TGTGCCAGCAGTTTAACCGGACAGGGTATCGACGAGCAGTACTTC
TRBV20-1,NA,NA,TRBJ1-5,14,CSATGVDSNQPQHF,TGCAGTGCCACCGGGGTAGATAGCAATCAGCCCCAGCATTTT
TRBV20-1,NA,NA,TRBJ1-6,15,CSAVQGGSYNSPLHF,TGCAGTGCTGTCCAGGGTGGGTCCTATAATTCACCCCTCCACTTT
TRBV20-1,TRBD1,NA,TRBJ2-2,15,CSATSGGVNTGELFF,TGCAGTGCGACTTCAGGGGGCGTTAACACCGGGGAGCTGTTTTTT
TRBV5-5,TRBD1,few,TRBJ1-2,16,CASSLMGQGAHYGYTF,TGTGCCAGCAGCTTAATGGGACAGGGGGCACACTATGGCTACACCTTC
TRBV5-1,TRBD2,few,TRBJ2-1,15,CASRSGTSGYNEQFF,TGCGCCAGCAGGTCCGGGACTAGCGGCTACAATGAGCAGTTCTTC
TRBV4-3,TRBD2,few,TRBJ2-1,18,CASSLGLAGALSYNEQFF,TGCGCCAGCAGCCTAGGACTAGCGGGAGCCTTGTCCTACAATGAGCAGTTCTTC